A selection of T cell receptor beta chains follows, all from one sample in a study of CD8+ T cells in alopecia areata. Using immunoSEQ multiplex PCR, the repertoire was profiled, and TCRdb retains in-frame clones only, with some absent. The data contain 95,000 to 110,000 clones, 84% of them singletons. The sample consisted of CD8+ T cells sorted from blood, taken at week 24, from a patient treated with tofacitinib. Every receptor here comes from a human donor with alopecia areata. Each CDR3 is given without its conserved first and last residue.

>-|TRBV29-1
SVEFGTDYEQY
>TRBJ2-1|TRBV4-3
ASSQFRIAGSSYNEQF
>TRBJ2-7|TRBV7-7
ASSLAESYEQY
>TRBJ2-5|TRBV4-1
ASSHRGLQETQY
>TRBJ2-6|TRBV29-1
SAQGSGANVLT
>TRBJ2-5|TRBV4-3
ASSQETGGEYQETQY
>TRBJ2-7|TRBV4-1
ASSQRAGGEYEQY
>TRBJ2-5|TRBV4-1
ASSQGQAGQETQY
>TRBJ2-5|TRBV6-1
ASMGETQY
>TRBJ2-1|TRBV11-2
ASSLGSESYNEQF
>TRBJ1-2|TRBV6-5
ASSHTGTGLSGYT
>TRBJ2-1|TRBV7-2
ASSLLSGDYNEQF
>TRBJ2-7|TRBV4-3
ASSQEGAGQAHYEQY
>TRBJ1-4|TRBV7-2
ASSLEINEKLF
>TRBJ2-7|TRBV6-1
ATAWTPTYEQY
>TRBJ2-5|TRBV4-1
ASSQESGVETQY
>TRBJ2-7|TRBV4-1
ASSQDRTYEQY
>TRBJ2-7|TRBV7-9
ATSPLSYEQY
>TRBJ1-1|TRBV4-3
ASSQDLGGGTEAF
>TRBJ2-7|TRBV5-6
ASSLAGLNYEQY
>TRBJ1-2|TRBV4-1
ASSQVGQLIYGYT
>TRBJ2-1|TRBV19
ASGRPDYNEQF
>TRBJ1-1|TRBV29-1
SVDTGVTEAF
>TRBJ1-5|TRBV6-5
ASSPARGNQPQH
>TRBJ2-5|TRBV2
ASSGRVTETQY
>TRBJ1-2|TRBV9
ASSPYGGAEGYT
>TRBJ2-2|TRBV19
ASSLTISGHPRAGELF
>TRBJ2-7|TRBV13
ASSREGHPANEQY
>TRBJ2-5|TRBV6-5
ASSSTRGGETQY
>TRBJ1-2|TRBV19
ASSIGWSYT
>TRBJ2-3|TRBV5-1
ASSLEGVGSSYYRASTDTQY
>TRBJ2-5|TRBV6-5
ASSYHAGSGETQY
>TRBJ2-7|TRBV5-1
ASSFERGLYEQY
>TRBJ1-5|TRBV4-1
ASSQDLGVNQPQH
>TRBJ2-1|TRBV7-9
ASSLLVEQF
>TRBJ2-7|TRBV5-1
ASRRQGLYEQY
>TRBJ1-2|TRBV19
ASSYTGNYGYT
>TRBJ1-1|TRBV7-9
ASSLSGGGPADTEAF
>TRBJ2-3|TRBV4-2
ASSLLSTDTQY
>TRBJ2-7|TRBV21-1
ASSKDSQEMSSYEQY
>TRBJ2-7|TRBV13
ASSLYWGRTKDYLYEQY
>TRBJ1-1|TRBV27
ASTDLNTEAF
>TRBJ2-5|TRBV7-9
ASSYRGAKTQY
>TRBJ1-2|TRBV29-1
SVDRDRGYGYT